These T cell receptor beta chains were read from a single sample in a study of T cells in Graves' hyperthyroidism and ophthalmopathy. In TCRdb, the multiplex PCR reads were re-called with MiXCR into one record per CDR3 protein. The sample holds 600,000 or so distinct CDR3 sequences; approximately 15% are singletons and the top ten take over 6%. Sequencing was performed on blood. The source of these receptors is a woman between 18 and 29 years old with Graves' ophthalmopathy. Both conserved end residues are part of each CDR3. Each record gives: V gene, D gene, clone size, J gene, CDR3 protein, CDR3 DNA. A D gene is named only where the DNA matches it firmly. Clone size is shown for a subset of rows, as once, few, many or a class of expanded clone.

TRBV7-2,NA,many,TRBJ1-3,CASSRTGNTIYF,TGTGCCAGCAGCAGGACAGGAAACACCATATATTTT
TRBV20-1,NA,few,TRBJ1-6,CSASGRTASYNSPLHF,TGCAGTGCTAGCGGGAGGACAGCCAGTTATAATTCACCCCTCCACTTT
TRBV10-3,TRBD1,many,TRBJ2-7,CAISWTGGQDEQYF,TGTGCCATCAGCTGGACAGGGGGCCAGGACGAGCAGTACTTC
TRBV24-1,NA,NA,TRBJ2-2,CATSDLQGGYTGELFF,TGTGCCACCAGTGATTTGCAGGGGGGGTACACCGGGGAGCTGTTTTTT
TRBV5-1,NA,NA,TRBJ2-1,CASNPGSGAYNEQFF,TGCGCCAGCAACCCCGGGAGCGGAGCCTACAATGAGCAGTTCTTC
TRBV4-1,TRBD2,NA,TRBJ2-5,CASSQEAGRLRGAQYF,TGCGCCAGCAGCCAAGAGGCGGGGCGGCTCCGGGGGGCCCAGTACTTC
TRBV9,NA,NA,TRBJ2-1,CASSVGTVNEQFF,TGTGCCAGCAGCGTAGGGACAGTCAATGAGCAGTTCTTC
TRBV2,TRBD1,many,TRBJ2-7,CASSRGQSTYEQYF,TGTGCCAGCAGCCGGGGACAGTCTACCTACGAGCAGTACTTC
TRBV7-9,NA,many,TRBJ1-5,CASSFWVWDNQPQHF,TGTGCCAGCAGCTTTTGGGTGTGGGACAATCAGCCCCAGCATTTT
TRBV18,NA,many,TRBJ2-3,CASSPPVTDTQYF,TGTGCCAGCTCACCACCGGTAACAGATACGCAGTATTTT
TRBV7-2,TRBD2,many,TRBJ2-3,CASSLETLAGDTQYF,TGTGCCAGCAGCTTAGAGACCCTAGCGGGAGATACGCAGTATTTT
TRBV5-4,TRBD2,NA,TRBJ2-3,CASSFRLAGAPDTQYF,TGTGCCAGCAGCTTTAGGCTAGCGGGAGCGCCAGATACGCAGTATTTT
TRBV3-1,TRBD1,many,TRBJ1-3,CASSLGGGVKGNTIYF,TGTGCCAGCAGCCTGGGAGGGGGCGTGAAGGGAAACACCATATATTTT
TRBV24-1,TRBD1,once,TRBJ1-2,CATSEPGQEYGDTF,TGTGCCACCAGTGAGCCTGGACAGGAATATGGCGACACCTTC